This section outlines one TCR beta chain sequence together with its context. The study took post-transplant bone marrow from the posterior iliac crest or another site. These data belong to a study of graft-versus-host responses after intestinal transplantation. The wider study: As for transplant type, recipients had multivisceral, liver-intestinal, or isolated intestinal grafts.

The repertoire was sequenced with immunoSEQ multiplex PCR; TCRdb's copy has only in-frame clones and lacks some. In the table there are tens of thousands of clones, roughly 90% of which are singletons. V was cut by 8 bases and J by 5 bases, with 6 bases left in between. Germline V CDR1 and CDR2: MNHEY, SVGAGI. CDR3 size: 11 residues. The sequence derives from a human patient who received an intestinal transplant, so some T cells may come from the graft donor. This chain connects TRBV6-5 to TRBJ1-4; no clear D gene. The sequencing here drew on bone marrow, taken less than 750 days after intestinal transplantation. The CDR3 DNA is TGTGCCAGCTCAGCGAATGAAAAACTGTTTTTT. It yields the protein CASSANEKLFF.